Detailed here is one T cell receptor (beta chain). Its target is not known. The data derive from a study of cytomegalovirus exposure and HLA in healthy donors. CDR3 size: 12 residues. Germline V lookup: CDR1 SGHTA, CDR2 FQGNSA. Between the trimmed V and J ends, which lost 5 bases and 4 bases, there was a span of 9 bases. PCR used 60 Vbeta primers and 13 Jbeta primers. Clones were sequenced by immunoSEQ multiplex PCR, and TCRdb holds only the in-frame ones, with some missing. The data show 100,000 to 120,000 clones, approximately 79% seen once. The study, taken as a whole, reports: Looking again later, the authors saw that most CMV-associated TCR beta chains seemed HLA-restricted. Donor immune exposure was known only as CMV serostatus.

The chain is built from TRBV7-2 and TRBJ2-7, with a tentative D call TRBD2 (5 bases). The sequencing sample was made of PBMCs. The clonotype was recovered from a man aged 30-40 years in good health and CMV-seropositive. The CDR3 spells CASSPGGYEQYF. The CDR3 DNA reads TGTGCCAGCAGCCCCGGCGGGTACGAGCAGTACTTC.